The 21 T cell receptor beta chains below come from one sample, sequenced in a study of T-cell reconstitution after alpha-beta-depleted transplantation in children. It was with unique molecular identifiers that the TCRbeta library was prepared. TCRdb re-analysed the PCR reads in MiXCR, keeping a single row per CDR3 protein. The table shows 200,000 to 250,000 distinct CDR3 sequences, with under 13% occurring only once. The sequencing here drew on PBMCs, taken before TCRalphabeta/CD19-depleted stem cell transplant. These receptor sequences come from a child in the first two years of life with acute myeloid leukemia, due to receive a stem cell transplant.

This clonotype was observed a few times. The V gene is TRBV3-1, the J gene TRBJ1-2; 10 nucleotides align to TRBD1. Germline loops: CDR1 LGHDT, CDR2 YNNKEL (reference sequence). The trim removed 2 bases at V and 3 bases at J, leaving 3 bases unmatched. This CDR3 contains 15 residues. The CDR3 bases are TGTGCCAGCAGCCAACTCGGGACAGGGGACTATGGCTACACCTTC. It codes for CASSQLGTGDYGYTF.

The rearrangement links TRBV12-3 or TRBV12-4 to TRBJ1-6, with D perhaps matching TRBD1 (6 bases). Trimming pared 4 bases from V and 9 bases from J, leaving 19 bases between. The CDR3 has 16 amino acids. The CDR3 loop reads CASSSQSGVRGSPLHF. In DNA, the CDR3 is TGTGCCAGCAGTTCACAATCAGGGGTTAGGGGTTCACCCCTCCACTTT.

There are many counts of this clonotype. This sequence joins TRBV20-1 and TRBJ2-2; 10 nucleotides line up with TRBD1. The CDR3 totals 15 residues. The germline V gene encodes CDR1 DFQATT and CDR2 SNEGSKA (reference sequence). Germline trimming cut 5 bases from V and 5 bases from J; bases unmatched to any gene: 8. The CDR3 nucleotides read TGCAGTGCTCCTGACAGGGGGCGGAGGACCGGGGAGCTGTTTTTT. Its translation is CSAPDRGRRTGELFF.

This clonotype was observed a few times. The chain is built from TRBV18 and TRBJ2-7, with D possibly being TRBD1 (6 bases). The CDR3 has 15 amino acids. In germline, CDR1 is KGHSH, CDR2 LQKENI. Trimming took 3 bases from V and 3 from J, leaving 15 bases between them. CDR3 residues: CASSPANAGDYEQYF. The CDR3, as DNA: TGTGCCAGCTCACCCGCTAACGCAGGGGACTACGAGCAGTACTTC. Looking up the rest from reference TRBV18 and TRBJ2-7 gives the full variable domain: NAGVMQNPRHLVRRRGQEARLRCSPMKGHSHVYWYRQLPEEGLKFMVYLQKENIIDESGMPKERFSAEFPKEGPSILRIQQVVRGDSAAYFCASSPANAGDYEQYFGPGTRLTVT.

There are many counts of this clonotype. One base away lies a much larger clone, so this may be a sequencing read error. The chain links TRBV12-3 or TRBV12-4 to TRBJ2-3; 11 nucleotides agree with TRBD2. CDR3 size: 14 residues. The J segment lost 2 bases and the V segment lost 6 bases, leaving 1 base of the junction unmatched. CDR3 residues: CASRTSGTTDTQYF. CDR3 in DNA: TGTGCCAGCAGGACTAGCGGGACCACAGATACGCAGTATTTT.

This clonotype was counted ten times or more. V and J are TRBV7-2 and TRBJ2-1; D might be TRBD2 (5 bases). Germline V lookup: CDR1 SGHTA, CDR2 FQGNSA. The germline V and J ends were trimmed by 6 bases and 0 bases, with 18 bases remaining between them. The CDR3 runs 17 residues. The CDR3 nucleotides are TGTGCCAGCAGTGTATCCCCGGACTCCACCTCCTACAATGAGCAGTTCTTC. Protein sequence: CASSVSPDSTSYNEQFF.

As to this clonotype: A single base separates this from a much larger clone, so it may be a read error. This sequence joins TRBV11-3 and TRBJ2-1, with a weak D call TRBD2 (6 bases). This CDR3 has 15 amino acids. Germline V gene data show CDR1 as SGHNT and CDR2 as YENEEA. The CDR3 region is CAGRAPGTVHYEQFF. The CDR3 nucleotides read TGTGCCGGCAGGGCGCCCGGGACTGTGCACTATGAGCAGTTCTTC.

This clonotype was picked up many times. The V gene is TRBV14, the J gene TRBJ2-1, with 10 bases that match TRBD2. Trimming at V came to 3 bases and at J to 5 bases, leaving 10 bases not matched to a gene. Per the germline V gene, CDR1 is SGHDN and CDR2 is FVKESK. The CDR3 is 17 amino acids. In nucleotides, the CDR3 is TGTGCCAGCAGCCAGGATCGCGCTAGCGGGAGCAACAATGAGCAGTTCTTC. Amino acids: CASSQDRASGSNNEQFF. Based on the CDR3 plus reference TRBV14 and TRBJ2-1, the full variable domain is EAGVTQFPSHSVIEKGQTVTLRCDPISGHDNLYWYRRVMGKEIKFLLHFVKESKQDESGMPNNRFLAERTGGTYSTLKVQPAELEDSGVYFCASSQDRASGSNNEQFFGPGTRLTVL.

This chain connects TRBV7-2 to TRBJ2-1; 7 bases line up with TRBD2. The CDR3 is 13 amino acids. Per germline, CDR1 SGHTA and CDR2 FQGNSA. The V segment lost 4 bases and the J segment 8 bases; nucleotides outside the gene matches: 5. The CDR3 protein is CASSWGGSDEQFF. The CDR3 DNA reads TGTGCCAGCAGCTGGGGCGGGAGCGATGAGCAGTTCTTC.

This clonotype was observed at least ten times. The chain employs TRBV24-1 and TRBJ2-3; D might be TRBD1 (6 bases). The ends were cut back, 6 bases at V and 6 bases at J, with 9 bases in the middle. The V gene's germline CDR1 is KGHDR and CDR2 SFDVKD. This CDR3 contains 12 residues. The CDR3 is CATSSRGDTQYF. DNA of the CDR3: TGTGCCACCAGTTCGAGGGGGGATACGCAGTATTTT.

Ten or more counts support this clonotype. This chain links TRBV28 with TRBJ1-2, with a weak D call TRBD1 (6 bases). Germline V gene data show CDR1 as MDHEN and CDR2 as SYDVKM. The CDR3 totals 14 residues. Trimming took off 4 bases at V and 4 bases at J, with 13 bases between the two ends. The CDR3 loop reads CASSSTRGPYGYTF. The CDR3 coding sequence is TGTGCCAGCAGTTCGACCCGGGGGCCCTATGGCTACACCTTC.

This clonotype has ten or more counts. This chain connects TRBV21-1 to TRBJ1-1; the table names TRBD1, a call not compared with the DNA. TRBV21-1 counts as a pseudogene. The CDR3 length is 16 residues. The CDR3 sequence: CASSNLCPGRDTEAFF. Written as DNA, the CDR3 is TGTGCCAGCAGCAACCTCTGCCCGGGGAGAGACACTGAAGCTTTCTTT.

The CDR3: CASNLQGAGYTF. The CDR3 DNA reads as TGTGCCAGCAATTTGCAGGGGGCGGGCTACACCTTC. V gene TRBV6-1 combines with J gene TRBJ1-2, with 8 bases lining up with TRBD1. Unmatched junction bases numbered 6, after V lost 7 bases and J lost 8 bases. The CDR3 extends over 12 amino acids. CDR1 MNHNS and CDR2 SASEGT come from the germline V gene.

This clonotype was counted at least ten times. V is TRBV11-2 and J is TRBJ2-7, with D unclear. The CDR3 runs to 15 residues. CDR1 SGHAT and CDR2 FQNNGV come from the germline V gene. Trimming took 3 bases from V and 4 from J, leaving 16 bases between them. CDR3 residues: CASSFGQGFGYEQYF. CDR3 sequence (DNA): TGTGCCAGCAGCTTCGGGCAAGGCTTTGGGTACGAGCAGTACTTC.

This clonotype was detected once. Possible read error: a much larger clone is one base away. This rearrangement joins TRBV7-9 to TRBJ1-3; D remains unclear. The germline V gene has CDR1 SEHNR and CDR2 FQNEAQ (reference sequence). The CDR3 loop spans 14 amino acids. Trimming removed 4 bases from V and 2 bases from J, with 9 bases in between. The DNA of the CDR3 is TGTGCCAGCAGCTCACGGGCAACTGGAAACACCATATATTTT. The encoded protein is CASSSRATGNTIYF.

This clonotype has a count of ten or more. The chain uses TRBV5-1 and TRBJ1-1; D is undetermined. V lost 5 bases, J lost 1 base, and 15 bases lay in between. Looked up from germline, CDR1 is SGHRS and CDR2 is YFSETQ. The CDR3 runs 15 residues. Here the CDR3 DNA reads TGCGCCAGCAGTTCGACTCCCGGACGGAACACTGAAGCTTTCTTT. Protein: CASSSTPGRNTEAFF. The full variable domain, with the rest looked up from reference TRBV5-1 and TRBJ1-1, is KAGVTQTPRYLIKTRGQQVTLSCSPISGHRSVSWYQQTPGQGLQFLFEYFSETQRNKGNFPGRFSGRQFSNSRSEMNVSTLELGDSALYLCASSSTPGRNTEAFFGQGTRLTVV.

In this sample, this clonotype turned up many times. V and J are TRBV7-2 and TRBJ2-2; D could derive from TRBD1 or TRBD2 (7 bases each). Trimming removed 2 bases from V and 6 bases from J, with 13 bases in between. Looked up from germline, CDR1 is SGHTA and CDR2 is FQGNSA. The CDR3 is 15 amino acids. The CDR3: CASSLRGGGAGELFF. For the CDR3, the DNA is TGTGCCAGCAGCTTACGGGGAGGGGGCGCCGGGGAGCTGTTTTTT.

This clonotype has at least ten counts. V usage is TRBV12-3 or TRBV12-4 and J usage is TRBJ2-3, with 14 bases fitting TRBD2. Germline trimming cut 6 bases from V and 2 bases from J; bases unmatched to any gene: 4. The CDR3 runs to 16 residues. The CDR3 here is CASSGTSGGFTDTQYF. For the CDR3, the DNA is TGTGCCAGCAGCGGGACTAGCGGGGGCTTCACAGATACGCAGTATTTT.

Ten or more counts support this clonotype. This chain joins TRBV7-2 and TRBJ2-7, with D hard to call. This CDR3 has 14 amino acids. Trimming pared 0 bases from V and 1 base from J, leaving 7 bases between. Germline lookup yields CDR1 SGHTA and CDR2 FQGNSA. CDR3 sequence: CASSLAIESYEQYF. CDR3 nucleotide sequence: TGTGCCAGCAGCTTAGCCATAGAATCCTACGAGCAGTACTTC.

This clonotype was seen many times. This chain links TRBV29-1 with TRBJ2-1; 10 positions agree with TRBD1. CDR1 and CDR2 (germline): SQVTM, ANQGSEA. This CDR3 contains 13 residues. The trim removed 8 bases at V and 4 bases at J, leaving 5 bases unmatched. The CDR3 nucleotides are TGCAGCTCGGGACAGGGGTTATACAATGAGCAGTTCTTC. Its protein product is CSSGQGLYNEQFF.

This clonotype occurred many times. This chain joins TRBV5-4 and TRBJ1-2, with D hard to call. V was trimmed by 3 bases and J by 1 base, leaving 7 bases between them. This CDR3 spans 13 amino acids. Looked up from germline, CDR1 is SGHNT and CDR2 is YYREEE (reference sequence). The CDR3 loop is CASSSDYNYGYTF. The CDR3 nucleotides read TGTGCCAGCAGCTCAGACTATAACTATGGCTACACCTTC.